These 10 T cell receptor beta chains were all obtained from the same sample, sequenced in a study of vaccination and CD4 T cells after COVID-19. Researchers used the Oncomine TCR Beta short-read assay to sequence DNA from cultured CD4+ T cells. One entry per CDR3 protein results from TCRdb running MiXCR on the PCR reads. The sample includes under 9,000 distinct CDR3 sequences, just over 70% of them seen just once. The treatment denotes: roughly nine-day PBMC culture with coronavirus spike peptide pools or control peptides (ViraFEST assay). The unexposed donor's CD4+ T cells were collected before the COVID-19 pandemic (2011-2018). The antigens of these receptors remain unknown. Specimen: CD4+ T cells from blood, cultured in vitro. These TCRs come from a human donor in good health.

This clonotype was recorded a few times. This rearrangement joins TRBV20-1 to TRBJ2-3; D is perhaps TRBD2 (6 bases). Trimming left V 0 bases short and J 2 bases short, with 15 bases between. The CDR3 consists of 16 residues. Germline V gene lookup returns CDR1 DFQATT and CDR2 SNEGSKA (reference sequence). CDR3 nucleotide sequence: TGCAGTGCTAGAGATCGCGCCGGGAGTGTCACAGATACGCAGTATTTT. Its translation is CSARDRAGSVTDTQYF.

V usage is TRBV6-1 and J usage is TRBJ1-2; 7 nucleotides line up with TRBD1. The CDR3 spans 16 residues. V lost 5 bases and J lost 8; bases outside the gene matches: 17. Germline V gives CDR1 MNHNS, CDR2 SASEGT. In DNA form, the CDR3 reads TGTGCCAGCAGTAAAATATACAGGGGCGATACGAGAGGCTACACCTTC. Protein product: CASSKIYRGDTRGYTF.

This clonotype was counted only a few times. V gene TRBV20-1 combines with J gene TRBJ2-3; D is uncertain. V dropped 3 bases and J dropped 1 base, with 17 bases sitting between them. This CDR3 has 16 residues. Germline assignment: CDR1 DFQATT and CDR2 SNEGSKA (reference sequence). CDR3 bases: TGCAGTGCTAGTGTACCCCTCGCCCTCGGCACAGATACGCAGTATTTT. Its translation: CSASVPLALGTDTQYF.

The V and J genes are TRBV20-1 and TRBJ2-5; tentative D call: TRBD2 (6 bases). Between the trimmed V and J ends, which lost 1 base and 4 bases, there was a span of 10 bases. Germline-derived CDR1 and CDR2 are DFQATT and SNEGSKA (reference sequence). The CDR3 is 13 residues long. CDR3 sequence reads: CSARGGARETQYF. The CDR3 coding sequence is TGCAGTGCTAGAGGCGGGGCACGAGAGACCCAGTACTTC.

The chain joins TRBV10-1 to TRBJ1-5; 9 bases are a match to TRBD1. This CDR3 spans 18 amino acids. V lost 3 bases and J lost 6; bases outside the gene matches: 15. CDR1 and CDR2 from the germline V gene are WNHNN and SYGVQD (reference sequence). The CDR3 DNA follows: TGCGCCAGCAGTGAAGGGACAGGGTCCCTTCAGGGGGGTCAGCCCCAGCATTTT. It specifies CASSEGTGSLQGGQPQHF.

The rearrangement links TRBV10-1 to TRBJ2-3; 8 nucleotides align to TRBD1. The J segment lost 6 bases and the V segment lost 3 bases, leaving 8 bases of the junction unmatched. In germline, CDR1 is WNHNN, CDR2 SYGVQD (reference sequence). The CDR3 contains 15 residues. In DNA form, the CDR3 reads TGCGCCAGCAGTGAAGGAACAGGGGGGATGGATACGCAGTATTTT. Amino acid sequence: CASSEGTGGMDTQYF.

This clonotype was observed once. V gene TRBV7-9 combines with J gene TRBJ1-2, with TRBD1 matching 7 bases. V gave up 5 bases and J gave up 0 bases; unmatched junction bases: 12. Germline CDR1 and CDR2: SEHNR and FQNEAQ (reference sequence). This CDR3 spans 17 amino acids. CDR3 amino acids: CASSLLQTGSPNYGYTF. CDR3 DNA sequence: TGTGCCAGCAGCCTGCTCCAGACAGGGTCTCCTAACTATGGCTACACCTTC.

This clonotype was detected a few times. The V gene is TRBV6-5, the J gene TRBJ1-2; 8 nucleotides align to TRBD1. The V gene's germline CDR1 is MNHEY and CDR2 SVGAGI. The CDR3 totals 16 residues. Losses at the gene ends were 0 bases for V and 2 bases for J; bases not matched to a gene: 5. Written as DNA, the CDR3 is TGTGCCAGCAGTTACTCGACTCAGGGGGCAAACTATGGCTACACCTTC. Translating gives CASSYSTQGANYGYTF.

This chain connects TRBV20-1 to TRBJ1-2, with D perhaps TRBD1 (5 bases). CDR1 and CDR2 from the germline V gene are DFQATT and SNEGSKA (reference sequence). The CDR3 is 14 residues long. Trimming took 7 bases from V and 4 from J, leaving 19 bases between them. CDR3 sequence reads: CSVPATGASYGYTF. The CDR3 DNA follows: TGCAGTGTTCCGGCCACCGGGGCGAGCTATGGCTACACCTTC.

V gene TRBV6-1 combines with J gene TRBJ1-5; the D is unclear. V was cut by 6 bases and J by 7 bases, with 16 bases left in between. The germline gives CDR1 MNHNS, CDR2 SASEGT. CDR3 length: 14 amino acids. The CDR3 DNA is TGTGCCAGCAGACCGGACCCCACGGGGCAGCCCCAGCATTTT. Translating gives CASRPDPTGQPQHF.